This T cell receptor (beta chain) derives from a study of tumor-infiltrating lymphocytes in localized non-small cell lung cancer. Produced via immunoSEQ multiplex PCR; TCRdb's table is partial and in-frame only. The sample has fewer than 15,000 clones; about 78% are singletons. The CDR3 extends over 15 amino acids. V shed 4 bases and J shed 3 bases, with 16 bases lying between them. CDR1 MDHEN and CDR2 SYDVKM come from the germline V gene. Input material: uninvolved lung tissue not adjacent to the tumor. This TCR was sampled from a human donor with non-small cell lung cancer. J is TRBJ2-7 and V is TRBV28; perhaps TRBD1 as D (7 bases). The CDR3 region has the DNA TGTGCCAGCAGTTCCCCCCAGGGGGGCCGCTACGAGCAGTACTTC. Translating gives CASSSPQGGRYEQYF.